This record covers a single T cell receptor beta chain. MiXCR, applied by TCRdb to the 5' RACE reads, yields one record per CDR3 protein. This table holds 750,000 to 950,000 distinct CDR3 sequences, 9% to 15% found once. Per the germline V gene, CDR1 is SGHVS and CDR2 is FQNEAQ. The V gene end was trimmed by 5 bases and the J gene end by 1 base; junction bases not matched to a gene: 6. The CDR3 has 15 residues. The data are from a study of identical twins. The same specimen was also included in a second study, on yellow fever vaccine responses in identical twins.

This sequence joins TRBV7-8 and TRBJ2-3, with 7 bases identical to TRBD2. The source material was PBMCs. This sequence was found in a woman younger than 35 in good health. The CDR3 protein is CASSNGRAGTDTQYF. CDR3 DNA: TGTGCCAGCAGCAATGGGAGGGCCGGCACAGATACGCAGTATTTT.